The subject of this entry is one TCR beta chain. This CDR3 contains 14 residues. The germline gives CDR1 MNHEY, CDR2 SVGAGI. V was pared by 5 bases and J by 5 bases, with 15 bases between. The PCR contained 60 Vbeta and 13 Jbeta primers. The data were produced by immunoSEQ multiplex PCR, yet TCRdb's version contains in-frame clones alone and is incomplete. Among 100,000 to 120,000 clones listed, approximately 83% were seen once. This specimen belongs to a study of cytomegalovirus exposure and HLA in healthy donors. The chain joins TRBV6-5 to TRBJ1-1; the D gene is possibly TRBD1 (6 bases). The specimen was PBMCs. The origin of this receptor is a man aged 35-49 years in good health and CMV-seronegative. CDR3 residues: CASSPLTGPTEAFF. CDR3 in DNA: TGTGCCAGCAGTCCCCTAACAGGGCCAACTGAAGCTTTCTTT.